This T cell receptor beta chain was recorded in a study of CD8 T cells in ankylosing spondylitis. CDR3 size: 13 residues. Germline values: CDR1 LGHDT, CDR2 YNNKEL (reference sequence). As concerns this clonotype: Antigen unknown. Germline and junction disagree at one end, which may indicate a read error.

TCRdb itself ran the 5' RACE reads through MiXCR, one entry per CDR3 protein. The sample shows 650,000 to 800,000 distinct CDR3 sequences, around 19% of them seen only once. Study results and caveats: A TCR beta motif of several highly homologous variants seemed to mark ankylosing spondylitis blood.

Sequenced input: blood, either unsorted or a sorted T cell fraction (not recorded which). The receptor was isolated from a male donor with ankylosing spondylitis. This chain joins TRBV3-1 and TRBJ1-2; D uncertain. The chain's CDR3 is CASGQEIGSGYTF. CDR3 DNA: TGTGCCAGCGGCCAAGAGATAGGGAGTGGCTACACCTTC. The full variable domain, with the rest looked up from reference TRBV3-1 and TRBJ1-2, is DTAVSQTPKYLVTQMGNDKSIKCEQNLGHDTMYWYKQDSKKFLKIMFSYNNKELIINETVPNRFSPKSPDKAHLNLHINSLELGDSAVYFCASGQEIGSGYTFGSGTRLTVV.